The TCR beta chain under discussion was sequenced for a study of OX40 agonist ivuxolimab in advanced cancers. Germline V gene data show CDR1 as SGHDT and CDR2 as YYEEEE. The CDR3 sequence is 14 residues long. Deletions cut 3 bases from V and 4 bases from J, with 14 bases between. This clone was picked up one time. Sequencing used immunoSEQ multiplex PCR; TCRdb keeps in-frame clones, though not all of them. The sample lists 82,000 or so clones, roughly 92% occurring once. This chain uses TRBV5-6 with TRBJ2-7; D may be TRBD1 (5 bases). The receptor was derived from an adult with an advanced solid tumor such as melanoma, head and neck, liver or kidney cancer. Sequencing was performed on CD4+ or CD8+ T cells sorted from blood, taken in a trial of the OX40 agonist ivuxolimab. CDR3 DNA sequence: TGTGCCAGCAGCTCGACAGCCATTCTGTACGAGCAGTACTTC. Translation: CASSSTAILYEQYF.